Listed below are T cell receptor beta chains from one sample, sequenced in a study of T cells in Graves' hyperthyroidism and ophthalmopathy. TCRdb re-analysed the multiplex PCR reads in MiXCR, keeping a single row per CDR3 protein. The sample shows roughly 500,000 distinct CDR3 sequences, approximately 25% of them seen only once. The sequencing sample was made of blood. These receptors originate from a woman aged 30 to 39 with Graves' ophthalmopathy. The CDR3 runs from the conserved cysteine through the conserved F or W. A D gene is named only where the DNA matches it firmly. Size is stated for part of the rows, as once, few or many counts, or as a class when the clone is expanded.

d_call,v_call,j_call,clone_size,cdr3_aa,cdr3_nt
.,TRBV2,TRBJ1-1,few,CASSLDSRNTEAFF,TGTGCCAGCAGTCTTGACAGCAGGAACACTGAAGCTTTCTTT
.,TRBV6-2/TRBV6-3,TRBJ1-1,many,CASSYFQGTEAFF,TGTGCCAGCAGTTACTTCCAGGGCACTGAAGCTTTCTTT
TRBD1,TRBV6-1,TRBJ2-5,many,CASRPDGDRVRETQYF,TGTGCCAGCAGACCCGACGGCGACAGGGTGAGAGAGACCCAGTACTTC
TRBD1,TRBV5-1,TRBJ1-1,many,CASSLELGGLTEAFF,TGCGCCAGCAGCTTAGAACTAGGGGGCTTGACTGAAGCTTTCTTT
.,TRBV10-3,TRBJ2-5,many,CAISAVGMEFKTQYF,TGTGCCATCAGTGCGGTGGGGATGGAGTTTAAGACCCAGTACTTC
TRBD1,TRBV11-2,TRBJ2-7,.,CASSLEWTGYYYEQYF,TGTGCCAGCAGCTTAGAGTGGACAGGTTATTATTACGAGCAGTACTTC
.,TRBV6-5,TRBJ1-3,.,CASSYKGSGNTIYF,TGTGCCAGCAGTTACAAAGGCTCTGGAAACACCATATATTTT
.,TRBV6-4,TRBJ1-5,many,CASTQTLAARTSQPQHF,TGTGCCAGCACACAAACCCTAGCGGCGCGGACCAGTCAGCCCCAGCATTTT
.,TRBV24-1,TRBJ1-2,many,CATSDGHPAYGYTF,TGTGCCACCAGTGATGGGCACCCAGCCTATGGCTACACCTTC
TRBD1,TRBV20-1,TRBJ1-2,.,CSASGGQPYGYTF,TGCAGTGCTAGTGGGGGACAGCCCTATGGCTACACCTTC
.,TRBV27,TRBJ2-7,many,CASSSRPYEQYF,TGTGCCAGCAGTTCGCGACCCTACGAGCAGTACTTC
TRBD2,TRBV6-2/TRBV6-3,TRBJ2-7,few,CASGTSIEQYF,TGTGCCAGCGGGACTAGCATTGAGCAGTACTTC
TRBD1,TRBV5-1,TRBJ2-5,.,CASSPGQGVAETQYF,TGCGCCAGCAGCCCGGGACAGGGGGTGGCGGAGACCCAGTACTTC
.,TRBV10-3,TRBJ2-7,.,CAIGGGSYEQYF,TGTGCCATCGGAGGGGGGAGTTACGAGCAGTACTTC
TRBD1,TRBV28,TRBJ2-4,.,CASRHPQGYTAKNIQYF,TGTGCCAGCAGACACCCACAGGGGTATACGGCCAAAAACATTCAGTACTTC
.,TRBV20-1,TRBJ2-7,many,CSANRDSSYEQYF,TGCAGTGCTAACCGGGACTCCTCCTACGAGCAGTACTTC